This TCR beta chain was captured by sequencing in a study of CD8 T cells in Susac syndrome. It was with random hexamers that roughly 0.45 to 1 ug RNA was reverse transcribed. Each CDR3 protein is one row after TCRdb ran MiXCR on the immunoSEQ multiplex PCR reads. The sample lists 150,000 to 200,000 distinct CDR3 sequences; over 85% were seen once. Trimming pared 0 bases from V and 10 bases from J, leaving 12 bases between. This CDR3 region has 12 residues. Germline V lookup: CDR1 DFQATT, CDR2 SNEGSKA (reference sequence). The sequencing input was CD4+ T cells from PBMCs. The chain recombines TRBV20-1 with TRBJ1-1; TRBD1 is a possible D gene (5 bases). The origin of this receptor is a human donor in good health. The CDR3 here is CSARETSRGAFF. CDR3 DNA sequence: TGCAGTGCTAGAGAAACCTCGAGGGGAGCTTTCTTT.